These T cell receptor beta chains were read from a single sample in a study of blood T cells in healthy people across ages. TCRdb redid the calling of the 5' RACE reads with MiXCR, one entry per CDR3 protein. This table holds some 1,800,000 distinct CDR3 sequences, more than 35% found once. Specimen: blood. Every receptor here comes from a human donor in good health. Both conserved end residues are part of each CDR3. A D gene is named only where the DNA matches it firmly.

v_call d_call cdr3_aa
TRBV4-3 - CASSGHYRVDEAFF
TRBV4-3 - CASSRRSGEAFF
TRBV7-7 - CASSLGLPGGNEQFF
TRBV7-9 - CASSLTDRTNEQYF
TRBV29-1 - CSVVGVGRTSYEQYF
TRBV15 TRBD1 CATSRALRGQGGNQPQHF
TRBV5-5 - CASSLVYRAPEQYF
TRBV3-1 - CASSPPGDSAYEQYF
TRBV20-1 - CSARGTAPYNEQFF
TRBV4-3 - CASSQERGHSQSIFTDTQYF
TRBV6-2/TRBV6-3 - CASSPGDGYIQYF
TRBV6-2/TRBV6-3 - CASRKATGPSTDTQYF
TRBV4-1 - CASSPRQIDEQFF
TRBV20-1 TRBD1 CSAADRGYEQYF
TRBV20-1 - CSATTRGYGYTF
TRBV18 - CASSPPGPQLYF
TRBV15 - CATSRDRGAETQYF
TRBV7-9 TRBD1 CASSPLRTGGMDTEAFF
TRBV5-1 - CASSPHSGEQYF
TRBV6-1 TRBD1 CASSFPGGQYNEQFF
TRBV7-9 - CASSSPVGGPNYGYTF
TRBV9 TRBD1 CASSGQQGYYGYTF
TRBV30 TRBD1 CAWSSGTGDGYTF
TRBV5-6 - CASSTGHPAREQFF
TRBV5-1 - CASSFGQGIHEQYF
TRBV3-1 - CASQGFPSGNEQFF
TRBV7-2 TRBD2 CASSLLGLAIYEQYF
TRBV12-3/TRBV12-4 - CASSRDFRTDTQYF
TRBV20-1 - CSARIWGAVYEQYF
TRBV2 - CASSDLGRVTEAFF
TRBV7-2 - CASKGVGSYNEQFF
TRBV4-3 - CASSQDIWGRPNTEAFF
TRBV11-1 - CASSHDSRQGYEQYF
TRBV12-3/TRBV12-4 TRBD1 CASSLGQGDDQPQHF
TRBV11-2 TRBD2 CASSLELPTSGAIYEQYF
TRBV20-1 TRBD1 CSAGDPGQGARETQYF
TRBV20-1 TRBD1 CSAHQGQKNQPQHF
TRBV29-1 TRBD2 CSVPAGGLLDTQYF
TRBV27 TRBD2 CASSPLGLAGGRGTDTQYF
TRBV6-2/TRBV6-3 TRBD1 CASSAWTGAGTDAQYF
TRBV7-8 TRBD2 CASSSSLAGSSYNEQFF
TRBV29-1 - CSVDIGSSYNEQFF
TRBV9 - CASSVPSGGGGYTF
TRBV13 - CAGSSGPTNQPQHF
TRBV7-2 - CASSRGYNQPQHF
TRBV20-1 TRBD1 CSARKPGTAHNEQFF
TRBV5-1 - CASSPLGVQETQYF
TRBV7-2 - CASSLALGGAPGTQYF
TRBV20-1 - CSARGVDINYGYTF
TRBV29-1 - CSVAGNEQFF
TRBV20-1 - CSAQSLTGAKNIQYF
TRBV9 - CASSVLGGGGTDTQYF
TRBV18 - CATTPGTPFGDTQYF
TRBV7-9 - CASALMNTEAFF
TRBV12-3/TRBV12-4 - CASTWGGTGYTF
TRBV24-1 - CATSDSDYYEQYF
TRBV4-3 - CASSPRASTDTQYF
TRBV20-1 - CSARAFTGKNTEAFF
TRBV29-1 TRBD2 CSAGTSGGPDEQFF